This record covers a single T cell receptor (beta chain). Generated by immunoSEQ multiplex PCR, the TCRdb table keeps only in-frame clones and is missing some. The data show under 3,000 clones, 26% seen once. This record belongs to a study of T cells in localized non-small cell lung cancer. The CDR3 is made up of 12 amino acids. Trimming at V came to 5 bases and at J to 8 bases, leaving 4 bases not matched to a gene. Germline V gene data show CDR1 as MNHGY and CDR2 as SAAAGT. This receptor was identified in a female donor over 55 with stage I lung adenocarcinoma. The chain has TRBV6-8 and TRBJ1-2, with TRBD1 matching 8 bases. The specimen was lung tumor tissue, collected before any cancer treatment. The DNA for the CDR3 is TGTGCCAGCAGTGCGGGGACAGGCGGCTACACCTTC. This gives the protein CASSAGTGGYTF.